What follows are 17 T cell receptor beta chains derived from one specimen sequenced in a study of CD8 T cells in Susac syndrome. With random hexamers, 0.5 to 1 ug RNA was reverse transcribed. Each CDR3 protein gets one entry after TCRdb re-called the immunoSEQ multiplex PCR reads with MiXCR. The sample has more than 100,000 distinct CDR3 sequences, roughly 80% seen once. Sequenced: CD8+ T cells from PBMCs. These receptors originate from a human donor with multiple sclerosis.

The gene calls are TRBV5-6 and TRBJ2-5, with a weak D call TRBD1 (5 bases). Trimming took off 0 bases at V and 5 bases at J, with 14 bases between the two ends. CDR1 SGHDT and CDR2 YYEEEE come from the germline V gene. CDR3 size: 15 residues. CDR3: CASSLAGYISETQYF. Here the CDR3 DNA reads TGTGCCAGCAGCTTGGCAGGGTACATCTCTGAGACCCAGTACTTC.

This clonotype came up a few times. The CDR3, as DNA: TGTGCCACCAGTGATGGGGGAACCTACGAGCAGTACTTC. Encoded protein: CATSDGGTYEQYF. The chain employs TRBV24-1 and TRBJ2-7; D is perhaps TRBD1 or TRBD2 (5 bases each). The CDR3 is made up of 13 amino acids. The germline CDR1 and CDR2 sequences are KGHDR and SFDVKD. V was trimmed by 3 bases and J by 2 bases, leaving 7 bases between them.

J is TRBJ2-3 and V is TRBV27; no clear D gene. Germline-derived CDR1 and CDR2 are MNHEY and SMNVEV (reference sequence). Trimming left V 4 bases short and J 5 bases short, with 4 bases between. CDR3 length: 11 residues. CDR3 DNA: TGTGCCAGCAGTTCATTAGATACGCAGTATTTT. Protein product: CASSSLDTQYF.

The chain links TRBV23-1 to TRBJ2-5; 10 bases match TRBD2. TRBV23-1 is an open reading frame whose function is uncertain. V lost 6 bases, J lost 5 bases, and 9 bases stayed unmatched. This CDR3 has 15 amino acids. The CDR3 DNA sequence: TGCGCCAGCAGCCTAAGCAGCGGGAGGGGCGAGACCCAGTACTTC. Its protein is CASSLSSGRGETQYF.

The genes are TRBV28 and TRBJ1-3; 7 nucleotides line up with TRBD1. The CDR3 has 19 residues. CDR1 MDHEN and CDR2 SYDVKM come from the germline V gene. V shed 3 bases, J shed 0 bases, and the junction held 14 bases outside the gene matches. The CDR3 sequence: CASSLEGGWGQSSGNTIYF. The CDR3 DNA reads as TGTGCCAGCAGTTTGGAGGGAGGTTGGGGACAGAGCTCTGGAAACACCATATATTTT.

CDR3 amino acids: CASSSWTGPYGYTF. In nucleotides, the CDR3 is TGTGCCAGCAGCTCGTGGACAGGGCCCTATGGCTACACCTTC. V is TRBV7-9 and J is TRBJ1-2; TRBD1 matches 8 bases. CDR1 is SEHNR, CDR2 FQNEAQ, per germline (reference sequence). V lost 4 bases to trimming and J lost 4 bases; unmatched junction nucleotides: 5. This CDR3 is built from 14 residues.

J is TRBJ1-1 and V is TRBV6-1, with no clear D. V gave up 4 bases and J gave up 0 bases, with 12 bases separating them. Germline lookup yields CDR1 MNHNS and CDR2 SASEGT. The CDR3 length is 15 residues. The CDR3 nucleotides read TGTGCCAGCAGTGGCCGAGAATCCATGAACACTGAAGCTTTCTTT. It encodes CASSGRESMNTEAFF.

The V call is TRBV7-2, the J call TRBJ2-1; 7 positions agree with TRBD2. V was pared by 5 bases and J by 3 bases, with 7 bases of the junction left unmatched. Germline CDR1 is SGHTA and CDR2 is FQGNSA. The CDR3 covers 15 residues. CDR3 sequence: CASSASGDFYNEQFF. The CDR3 DNA follows: TGTGCCAGCAGCGCGAGCGGGGACTTCTACAATGAGCAGTTCTTC.

The chain employs TRBV30 and TRBJ2-1, with D tentatively TRBD1 or TRBD2 (5 bases each). With 3 bases removed from V and 8 bases from J, the gap between germline ends came to 14 bases. Germline lookup yields CDR1 GTSNPN and CDR2 SVGIG (reference sequence). The CDR3 covers 13 residues. CDR3 loop: CAWSFGLGDEQFF. CDR3 bases: TGTGCCTGGAGCTTCGGGTTGGGGGATGAGCAGTTCTTC. The full variable domain, completed using reference TRBV30 and TRBJ2-1, is SQTIHQWPATLVQPVGSPLSLECTVEGTSNPNLYWYRQAAGRGLQLLFYSVGIGQISSEVPQNLSASRPQDRQFILSSKKLLLSDSGFYLCAWSFGLGDEQFFGPGTRLTVL.

V is TRBV28 and J is TRBJ1-2; D uncertain. The CDR3 has 17 amino acids. Germline CDR1 MDHEN, CDR2 SYDVKM. The V and J ends lost 4 bases and 6 bases respectively, with 24 bases between them. The CDR3: CASSSGAPGATWDGYTF. The CDR3 bases are TGTGCCAGCAGTTCTGGAGCCCCAGGTGCCACCTGGGATGGCTACACCTTC.

The chain is built from TRBV9 and TRBJ2-1; TRBD2 is a possible D gene (6 bases). V dropped 4 bases and J dropped 10 bases, with 12 bases sitting between them. Germline-derived CDR1 and CDR2 are SGDLS and YYNGEE. The CDR3 spans 12 residues. CDR3 DNA: TGTGCCAGCAGCCTAAATCGGGGGGAGCAGTTCTTC. It encodes CASSLNRGEQFF. The full variable domain, rest sourced from reference TRBV9 and TRBJ2-1, is DSGVTQTPKHLITATGQRVTLRCSPRSGDLSVYWYQQSLDQGLQFLIQYYNGEERAKGNILERFSAQQFPDLHSELNLSSLELGDSALYFCASSLNRGEQFFGPGTRLTVL.

There are a few counts of this clonotype. V usage is TRBV4-3 and J usage is TRBJ2-1; no reliable D call. Germline V gene lookup returns CDR1 LGHNA and CDR2 YSLEER. The CDR3 spans 11 residues. Trimming took off 1 base at V and 9 bases at J, with 4 bases between the two ends. The CDR3 coding sequence is TGCGCCAGCAGCCAAGGGCGTGAGCAGTTCTTC. Translated, it gives CASSQGREQFF.

This clonotype appeared a few times. The rearrangement uses TRBV4-2 and TRBJ2-1; 12 bases agree with TRBD1. Germline CDR1 reads LGHNA; CDR2 reads YNFKEQ. The CDR3 is 16 amino acids. V lost 0 bases and J lost 10; bases outside the gene matches: 7. CDR3 sequence (DNA): TGTGCCAGCAGCCAAGAATTCGGGACAGGGGGCAGAGAGCAGTTCTTC. This codes for CASSQEFGTGGREQFF.

The chain links TRBV12-3 or TRBV12-4 to TRBJ2-1; no reliable D call. Trimming left V 1 base short and J 2 bases short, with 6 bases between. The CDR3 contains 14 residues. CDR3 protein: CASSLVGTYNEQFF. The CDR3, as DNA: TGTGCCAGCAGTTTAGTGGGAACCTACAATGAGCAGTTCTTC.

V and J are TRBV27 and TRBJ1-1; TRBD1 might be the D (5 bases). Germline loops: CDR1 MNHEY, CDR2 SMNVEV (reference sequence). V lost 7 bases to trimming and J lost 3 bases, with 18 bases between them. There are 15 residues in the CDR3. The CDR3 reads CASTSSRGTDTEAFF. The CDR3 DNA is TGTGCCAGCACCAGTTCTAGGGGAACTGACACTGAAGCTTTCTTT.

This chain uses TRBV4-1 with TRBJ1-6; D unresolved. V gave up 1 base and J gave up 7 bases, with 14 bases separating them. CDR3 length equals 16 residues. Germline values: CDR1 MGHRA, CDR2 YSYEKL. The CDR3: CASSQVSQKINSPLHF. The CDR3 nucleotides are TGCGCCAGCAGCCAAGTCAGTCAGAAAATCAATTCACCCCTCCACTTT.

This clonotype turned up a few times. This rearrangement joins TRBV6-5 to TRBJ1-1; D possibly corresponds to TRBD1 (5 bases). V was cut by 3 bases and J by 2 bases, with 22 bases left in between. The CDR3 covers 18 residues. CDR1 MNHEY and CDR2 SVGAGI come from the germline V gene. This CDR3 is CASSYSRIRDLRNTEAFF. The DNA for the CDR3 is TGTGCCAGCAGTTATTCACGTATCCGGGACCTCCGAAACACTGAAGCTTTCTTT.